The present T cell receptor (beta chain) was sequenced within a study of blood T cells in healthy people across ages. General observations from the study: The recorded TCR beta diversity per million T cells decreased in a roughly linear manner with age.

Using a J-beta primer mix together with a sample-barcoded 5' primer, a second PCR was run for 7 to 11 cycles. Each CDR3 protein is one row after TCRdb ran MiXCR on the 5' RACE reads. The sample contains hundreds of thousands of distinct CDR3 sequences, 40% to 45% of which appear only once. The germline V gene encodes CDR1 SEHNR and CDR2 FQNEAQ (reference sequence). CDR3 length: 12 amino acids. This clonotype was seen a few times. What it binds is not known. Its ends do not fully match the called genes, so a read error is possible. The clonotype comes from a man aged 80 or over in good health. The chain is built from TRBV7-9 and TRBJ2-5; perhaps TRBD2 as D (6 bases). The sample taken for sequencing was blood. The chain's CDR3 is CASRRSGETQNF. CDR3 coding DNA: TGTGCCAGCAGAAGATCGGGGGAGACCCAGAACTTC.